These T cell receptor beta chains were read from a single sample in a study of CD8+ T cells in alopecia areata. Repertoires were generated with immunoSEQ multiplex PCR, while TCRdb's copy carries only in-frame clones and drops some. Of tens of thousands of clones in the sample, roughly 51% were seen once. Input material: NKG2D-high CD8+ T cells sorted from blood. Receptors were obtained from a human donor with alopecia areata. Both conserved end residues are part of each CDR3. The D gene is left open where the match is weak. Clone size is not always given. Where it is, it says once, few, many or a class for expanded clones.

NA,TRBJ1-2,NA,TRBV4-1,TGCGCCAGCAGCCAAGACACAGGCTCCGTAACCTTC,CASSQDTGSVTF
NA,TRBJ1-5,NA,TRBV27,TGTGCCAGCAGTTTACGAAATCAGCCCCAGCATTTT,CASSLRNQPQHF
NA,TRBJ2-1,NA,TRBV29-1,TGCAGCGTTGATTATCCAGAAATTGAGAACAATGAGCAGTTCTTC,CSVDYPEIENNEQFF
TRBD1,TRBJ2-7,NA,TRBV2,TGTGCCAGCAGTGAAGGACAGGGAAGCTCCTACGAGCAGTACTTC,CASSEGQGSSYEQYF
NA,TRBJ2-2,NA,TRBV4-3,TGCGCCAGCAGCCAACCCGGAGCCGGGGAGCTGTTTTTT,CASSQPGAGELFF
NA,TRBJ1-1,NA,TRBV6-5,TGTGCCAGCAGTAACGACCCGGGGGTGAACACTGAAGCTTTCTTT,CASSNDPGVNTEAFF
TRBD2,TRBJ2-2,once,TRBV29-1,TGCAGCGTTGAGGAAGCGGGAGGCTACACCGGGGAGCTGTTTTTT,CSVEEAGGYTGELFF
NA,TRBJ2-1,NA,TRBV2,TGTGCCAGCAAGGGACTGGAGCAGTTCTTC,CASKGLEQFF
NA,TRBJ2-2,NA,TRBV27,TGTGCCAGCAGTTTCTTCTCGGGTAACACCGGGGAGCTGTTTTTT,CASSFFSGNTGELFF
NA,TRBJ2-5,NA,TRBV18,TGTGCCAGCTCACCACCCGGGCGAGAGACCCAGTACTTC,CASSPPGRETQYF
NA,TRBJ2-7,medium-sized,TRBV4-1,TGCGCCAGCACCTCTGGACCGGGCGGAACCTACGAGCAGTACTTC,CASTSGPGGTYEQYF
NA,TRBJ2-7,NA,TRBV27,TGTGCCAGCAGTTTGACTTCCCCTCCCGGGGGATACGAGCAGTACTTC,CASSLTSPPGGYEQYF
NA,TRBJ2-5,NA,TRBV4-3,TGCGCCAGCAGCCAAGGGGGAGATGGCGAGAACCAGTACTTC,CASSQGGDGENQYF
TRBD1,TRBJ2-7,few,TRBV29-1,TGCAGCACCTGGACAGGGAGCTCCTACGAGCAGTACTTC,CSTWTGSSYEQYF
TRBD1,TRBJ2-5,NA,TRBV7-9,TGTGCCAGCAGCTTAGGGGACAGTCCCGGGGAGACCCAGTACTTC,CASSLGDSPGETQYF
NA,TRBJ2-1,NA,TRBV9,TGTGCCAGCAGCGTGGAGGGGACCTCCTACAATGAGCAGTTCTTC,CASSVEGTSYNEQFF
NA,TRBJ2-6,once,TRBV5-6,TGTGCCAGCAGGGGGGCGGACTCTGGGGCCAACGTCCTGACTTTC,CASRGADSGANVLTF
NA,TRBJ2-3,NA,TRBV9,TGTGCCAGCAGCGCCGGGAACACAGATACGCAGTATTTT,CASSAGNTDTQYF
NA,TRBJ2-5,few,TRBV29-1,TGCAGCGTTGAAGCGATTGACGCGCAAGAGACCCAGTACTTC,CSVEAIDAQETQYF
NA,TRBJ2-5,NA,TRBV5-4,TGTGCCAGCAGCTTGGAGGACGCAACAAGCCAAGAGACCCAGTACTTC,CASSLEDATSQETQYF
NA,TRBJ2-7,NA,TRBV29-1,TGCAGCGTTCGATCACAGTTACAATCCTACGAGCAGTACTTC,CSVRSQLQSYEQYF
TRBD1,TRBJ1-2,few,TRBV28,TGTGCCAGCAGGAATGGACAGGGGGCCTATGGCTACACCTTC,CASRNGQGAYGYTF
NA,TRBJ2-7,NA,TRBV5-1,TGCGCCAGCAGCTACAACGGCGCCTACGAGCAGTACTTC,CASSYNGAYEQYF
NA,TRBJ1-2,NA,TRBV7-9,TGTGCCAGCAGCTTAATGTTAGGGGTCGACTATGGCTACACCTTC,CASSLMLGVDYGYTF
NA,TRBJ2-7,NA,TRBV27,TGTGCCAGCAGTCGCGAAAGAGGGTTCGACGAGCAGTACTTC,CASSRERGFDEQYF
NA,TRBJ2-1,few,TRBV11-2,TGTGCCAGCAGCTCCCACAATGAGCAGTTCTTC,CASSSHNEQFF
NA,TRBJ2-5,NA,TRBV27,TGTGCCAGCAGTTTAATCTGGGCAGAGACCCAGTACTTC,CASSLIWAETQYF
NA,TRBJ1-5,NA,TRBV27,TGTGCCAGCAGCCGGCCGGGTCAGCCCCAGCATTTT,CASSRPGQPQHF
NA,TRBJ2-1,once,TRBV5-6,TGTGCCAGCAGCTTGGATCCAGGAGTCGACGTGAATGAGCAGTTCTTC,CASSLDPGVDVNEQFF
TRBD1,TRBJ2-7,NA,TRBV13,TGTGCCAGCAGCTCGATGAGGGGACAGCCCTTCGAGCAGTACTTC,CASSSMRGQPFEQYF
NA,TRBJ2-7,NA,TRBV7-2,TGTGCCAGCAGCCAATCCAGGGGTAACTACGAGCAGTACTTC,CASSQSRGNYEQYF
TRBD2,TRBJ2-1,NA,TRBV19,TGTGCCAGTACCCAGCGTCCTAGCGGCTCCTACAATGAGCAGTTCTTC,CASTQRPSGSYNEQFF
NA,TRBJ2-5,few,TRBV7-9,TGTGCCAGCAGCCCAGGACAGCAAGAGACCCAGTACTTC,CASSPGQQETQYF
NA,TRBJ1-2,NA,TRBV7-2,TGTGCCAGCACCTATGGGGGCCTTAACTATGGCTACACCTTC,CASTYGGLNYGYTF
NA,TRBJ2-4,NA,TRBV27,TGTGCCAGCAGTTTATCGCCTAGCTTAGCCAAAAACATTCAGTACTTC,CASSLSPSLAKNIQYF
NA,TRBJ2-7,NA,TRBV4-1,TGCGCCAGCAGCAAAGACCCGGGACGGCTGTACGAGCAGTACTTC,CASSKDPGRLYEQYF
TRBD2,TRBJ2-1,few,TRBV7-9,TGTGCCAGCATCGGCGGGGGGTCGAGCTCCTACAATGAGCAGTTCTTC,CASIGGGSSSYNEQFF
NA,TRBJ1-2,NA,TRBV28,TGTGCCAGCAGTTCGATAGACAAGAAAGATGGCTACACCTTC,CASSSIDKKDGYTF
NA,TRBJ2-6,NA,TRBV11-2,TGTGCCAGCAGCCCCCCGAGAGGGACCCCTACCAGCAACGTCCTGACTTTC,CASSPPRGTPTSNVLTF
NA,TRBJ2-5,NA,TRBV29-1,TGCAGCGTTGAGGATCCCGTATATGTTGGGACCCAGTACTTC,CSVEDPVYVGTQYF
NA,TRBJ1-1,NA,TRBV29-1,TGCAGCGTTGAAACCGGACGGACGATGACTGAAGCTTTCTTT,CSVETGRTMTEAFF